This T cell receptor (beta chain) was captured in a study of CD8 T cells in ankylosing spondylitis. On this clonotype itself: Antigen: not known.

Using its own MiXCR run on the 5' RACE reads, TCRdb lists one record per CDR3 protein. The data contain 500,000 to 650,000 distinct CDR3 sequences, roughly 5% of them singletons. Study-level findings and limits: Earlier literature documents some of the motif variants in reactive arthritis synovial fluid and blood. Seemingly characteristic of ankylosing spondylitis blood was a TCR beta motif consisting of 7 or 8 highly homologous variants. The authors reported significant enrichment of disease-linked clones in matched ankylosing spondylitis synovial fluid.

The germline V gene encodes CDR1 MNHEY and CDR2 SVGAGI. Trimming took off 2 bases at V and 6 bases at J, with 14 bases between the two ends. The CDR3 spans 14 residues. The sample consisted of blood, either unsorted or a sorted T cell fraction (not recorded which). This sequence was found in a male donor with ankylosing spondylitis. V gene TRBV6-5 combines with J gene TRBJ2-7; D not certain. The CDR3 protein is CASSYSSSVGEQYF. CDR3 DNA: TGTGCCAGCAGTTACAGCAGTTCGGTGGGCGAGCAGTACTTC.